Listed here are 9 T cell receptor beta chains from one sample, sequenced in a study of cytomegalovirus exposure and HLA in healthy donors. This PCR relied on a set of 60 Vbeta primers and 13 Jbeta primers. Assay used: immunoSEQ multiplex PCR; TCRdb lists only in-frame clones, some missing. Of some 90,000 clones listed, 55% to 75% are singletons. The sequenced material came from PBMCs. These receptor sequences come from a man aged 50 to 60 in good health and CMV-seronegative.

This chain links TRBV11-2 with TRBJ1-4; D call uncertain. The CDR3 sequence is 17 residues long. Germline loops: CDR1 SGHAT, CDR2 FQNNGV. V lost 1 base and J lost 5, with 17 bases in between. In DNA form, the CDR3 reads TGTGCCAGCAGCTTAGCCCGGAGGCTACCGGGAAATGAAAAACTGTTTTTT. This gives the protein CASSLARRLPGNEKLFF.

The chain combines TRBV29-1 with TRBJ1-1; D gene unclear. Trimming left V 7 bases short and J 7 bases short, with 16 bases between. CDR1 is SQVTM, CDR2 ANQGSEA, per germline. This CDR3 is built from 12 residues. CDR3 sequence: CSAEVSGDEAFF. The CDR3 bases are TGCAGCGCCGAAGTGAGCGGGGATGAAGCTTTCTTT.

This chain connects TRBV11-3 to TRBJ2-1; D possibly corresponds to TRBD1 (5 bases). Trimming took off 5 bases at V and 3 bases at J, with 8 bases between the two ends. Germline V lookup: CDR1 SGHNT, CDR2 YENEEA. The CDR3 sequence is 13 residues long. As DNA, the CDR3 is TGTGCCAGCAGCACCGGACACTACAATGAGCAGTTCTTC. Its protein product is CASSTGHYNEQFF.

The CDR3 region has the DNA TGTGCCAGCAGCTTAGGCTCCGGGACAGGGGGTTACAATGAGCAGTTCTTC. It encodes CASSLGSGTGGYNEQFF. This chain joins TRBV7-6 and TRBJ2-1; 11 bases agree with TRBD1. V shed 1 base, J shed 4 bases, and the junction held 6 bases outside the gene matches. There are 17 residues in the CDR3. Per the germline V gene, CDR1 is SGHVS and CDR2 is FNYEAQ.

V is TRBV7-9 and J is TRBJ2-7; TRBD2 is a possible D gene (6 bases). Trimming stripped 5 bases from V and 4 bases from J, with 12 bases between. This CDR3 contains 13 residues. Germline V gene lookup returns CDR1 SEHNR and CDR2 FQNEAQ (reference sequence). Here the CDR3 reads CASSPPEGYEQYF. The CDR3 bases are TGTGCCAGCAGCCCGCCGGAGGGTTACGAGCAGTACTTC.

V and J are TRBV7-9 and TRBJ2-4, with D perhaps matching TRBD1 (5 bases). The CDR3 sequence is 16 residues long. Germline CDR1 and CDR2: SEHNR and FQNEAQ (reference sequence). With 2 bases removed from V and 0 bases from J, the gap between germline ends came to 11 bases. CDR3 loop: CASSLFGREAKNIQYF. CDR3 DNA sequence: TGTGCCAGCAGCTTATTCGGCAGGGAAGCCAAAAACATTCAGTACTTC.

The chain recombines TRBV5-6 with TRBJ2-2, with 7 bases fitting TRBD1. The CDR3 runs to 17 residues. V lost 2 bases to trimming and J lost 3 bases; unmatched junction nucleotides: 10. Germline CDR1 is SGHDT and CDR2 is YYEEEE. CDR3 sequence: CASSFLYTGEYTGELFF. The CDR3 coding sequence is TGTGCCAGCAGCTTCCTGTATACAGGGGAGTACACCGGGGAGCTGTTTTTT.

The CDR3 nucleotides are TGTGCCAGCAGCTTGGGACTAGCGGGGGGGGGAGAGACCCAGTACTTC. This translates into CASSLGLAGGGETQYF. The chain combines TRBV7-9 with TRBJ2-5; 16 nucleotides line up with TRBD2. CDR3 length equals 16 residues. Germline V gene data show CDR1 as SEHNR and CDR2 as FQNEAQ (reference sequence). After removal of 3 bases from V and 4 bases from J, the junction contained 2 bases not matched to a gene.

The genes are TRBV15 and TRBJ2-5; 12 bases agree with TRBD2. The ends lost 1 base at V and 4 bases at J; junction bases unmatched: 4. CDR3 length equals 16 residues. CDR1 is LNHNV, CDR2 YYDKDF, per germline (reference sequence). CDR3 sequence (DNA): TGTGCCACCAGCAGAGCACCTAGCGGGAGGGGAGAGACCCAGTACTTC. Amino acids: CATSRAPSGRGETQYF.